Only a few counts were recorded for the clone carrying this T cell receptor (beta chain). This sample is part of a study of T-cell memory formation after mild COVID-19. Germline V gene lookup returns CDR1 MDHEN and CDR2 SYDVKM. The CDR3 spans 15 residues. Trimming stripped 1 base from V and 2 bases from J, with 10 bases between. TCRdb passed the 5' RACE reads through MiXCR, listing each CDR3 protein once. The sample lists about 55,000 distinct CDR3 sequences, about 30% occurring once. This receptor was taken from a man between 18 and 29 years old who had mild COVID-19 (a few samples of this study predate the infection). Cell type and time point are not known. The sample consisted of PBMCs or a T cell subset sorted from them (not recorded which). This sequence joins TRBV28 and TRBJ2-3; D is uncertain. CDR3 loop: CASSLLGRDTDTQYF. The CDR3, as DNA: TGTGCCAGCAGTTTATTAGGCAGAGACACAGATACGCAGTATTTT.